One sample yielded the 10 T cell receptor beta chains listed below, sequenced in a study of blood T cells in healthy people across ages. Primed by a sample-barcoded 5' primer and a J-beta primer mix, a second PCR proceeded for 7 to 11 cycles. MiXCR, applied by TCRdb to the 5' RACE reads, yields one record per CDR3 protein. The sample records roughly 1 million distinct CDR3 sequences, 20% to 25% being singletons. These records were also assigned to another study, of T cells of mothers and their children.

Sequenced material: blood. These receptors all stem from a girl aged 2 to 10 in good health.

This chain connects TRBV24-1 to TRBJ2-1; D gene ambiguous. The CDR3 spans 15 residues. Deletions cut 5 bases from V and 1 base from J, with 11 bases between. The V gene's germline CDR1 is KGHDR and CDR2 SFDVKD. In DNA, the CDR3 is TGTGCCACCAGTGTCCCGACCGGTTCCTACAATGAGCAGTTCTTC. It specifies CATSVPTGSYNEQFF.

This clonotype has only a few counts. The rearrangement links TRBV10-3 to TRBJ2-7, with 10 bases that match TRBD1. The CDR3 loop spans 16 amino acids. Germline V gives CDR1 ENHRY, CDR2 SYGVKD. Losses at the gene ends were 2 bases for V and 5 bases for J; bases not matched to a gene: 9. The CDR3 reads CAISENLGGQGNEQYF. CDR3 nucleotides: TGTGCCATCAGTGAGAACCTAGGGGGACAGGGGAACGAGCAGTACTTC.

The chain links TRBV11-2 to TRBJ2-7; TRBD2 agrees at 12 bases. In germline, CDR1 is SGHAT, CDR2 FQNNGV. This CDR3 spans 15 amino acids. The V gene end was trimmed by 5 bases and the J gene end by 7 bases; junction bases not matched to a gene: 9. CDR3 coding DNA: TGTGCCAGCAGCGACCCTAGCGGGAGGGAAGGAGAGCAGTACTTC. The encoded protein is CASSDPSGREGEQYF.

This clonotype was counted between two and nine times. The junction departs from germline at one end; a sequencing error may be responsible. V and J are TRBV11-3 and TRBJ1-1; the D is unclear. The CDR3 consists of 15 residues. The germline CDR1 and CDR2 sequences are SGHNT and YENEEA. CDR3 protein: CASSLDGQANTEAFF. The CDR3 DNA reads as TGTGCCAGCAGCTTAGATGGTCAGGCGAACACCGAAGCTTTCTTT.

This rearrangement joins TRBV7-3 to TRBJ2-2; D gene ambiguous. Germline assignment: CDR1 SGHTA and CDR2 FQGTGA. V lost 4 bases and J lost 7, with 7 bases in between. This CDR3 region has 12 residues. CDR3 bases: TGTGCCAGCAGCTCAGTCGTCGGGGAGCTGTTTTTT. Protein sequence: CASSSVVGELFF.

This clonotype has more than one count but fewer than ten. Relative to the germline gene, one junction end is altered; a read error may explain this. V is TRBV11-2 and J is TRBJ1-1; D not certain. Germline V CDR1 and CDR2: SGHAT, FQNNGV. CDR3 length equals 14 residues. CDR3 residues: CASSLVEMNTEAFF. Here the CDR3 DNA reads TGCGCCAGCAGCTTAGTGGAGATGAACACTGAAGCTTTCTTT. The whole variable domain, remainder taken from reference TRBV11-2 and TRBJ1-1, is EAGVAQSPRYKIIEKRQSVAFWCNPISGHATLYWYQQILGQGPKLLIQFQNNGVVDDSQLPKDRFSAERLKGVDSTLKIQPAKLEDSAVYLCASSLVEMNTEAFFGQGTRLTVV.

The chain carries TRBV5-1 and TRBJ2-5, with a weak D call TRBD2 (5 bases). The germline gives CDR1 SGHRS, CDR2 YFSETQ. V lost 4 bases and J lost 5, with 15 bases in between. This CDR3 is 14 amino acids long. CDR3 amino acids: CASSPKQLGETQYF. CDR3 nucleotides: TGCGCCAGCAGCCCCAAACAACTAGGGGAGACCCAGTACTTC.

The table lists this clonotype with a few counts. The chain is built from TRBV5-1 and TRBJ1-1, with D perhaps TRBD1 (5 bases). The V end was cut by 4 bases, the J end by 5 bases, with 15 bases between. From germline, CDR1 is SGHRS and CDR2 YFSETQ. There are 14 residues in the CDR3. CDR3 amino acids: CASSVWDQETEAFF. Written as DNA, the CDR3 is TGCGCCAGCAGCGTTTGGGACCAGGAGACTGAAGCTTTCTTT.

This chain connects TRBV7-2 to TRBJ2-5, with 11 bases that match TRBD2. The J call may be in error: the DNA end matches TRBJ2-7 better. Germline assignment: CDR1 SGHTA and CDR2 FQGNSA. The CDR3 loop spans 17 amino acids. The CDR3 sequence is CASSPSRTSGSLHEQYF. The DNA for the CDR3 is TGTGCCAGCAGCCCGTCTCGCACTAGCGGGAGCTTACACGAGCAGTACTTC.

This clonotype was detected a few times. DNA for the CDR3: TGCGCCAGCAAAATGGGGTACCGGGGGGCCGGGTACAATGAGCAGTTCTTC. This gives the protein CASKMGYRGAGYNEQFF. The chain couples TRBV5-1 to TRBJ2-1, with D possibly matching TRBD2 (7 bases). The V end lost 6 bases, the J end lost 4 bases, and 23 bases lay between the germline ends. The CDR3 loop spans 17 amino acids. The germline gives CDR1 SGHRS, CDR2 YFSETQ.